This TCR beta chain came from a study of blood T cell repertoires in COVID-19. Study in general: Material from acute and convalescent COVID-19 was sourced from the United States, Italy and Spain.

V gave up 4 bases and J gave up 1 base; unmatched junction bases: 13. This CDR3 is built from 17 residues. From germline, CDR1 is SGHRS and CDR2 YFSETQ. Original data processing: Reference gene primer amplification gave estimated nucleated cell counts. The table came from immunoSEQ multiplex PCR; TCRdb's copy has only in-frame clones and leaves some out. That table is the source of V, J and clone size, and D and trimming were worked out from the DNA. This sample has about 74,000 clones; 84% occur once, and the top ten carry approximately 35%. The material sequenced was peripheral blood. This sequence was found in a man aged 65 to 79 with acute or convalescent COVID-19. The chain links TRBV5-1 to TRBJ1-1; TRBD1 matches 7 bases. CDR3 loop: CASSKFQQGKTNTEAFF. The CDR3 nucleotides are TGCGCCAGCAGCAAATTCCAACAGGGGAAGACGAACACTGAAGCTTTCTTT.